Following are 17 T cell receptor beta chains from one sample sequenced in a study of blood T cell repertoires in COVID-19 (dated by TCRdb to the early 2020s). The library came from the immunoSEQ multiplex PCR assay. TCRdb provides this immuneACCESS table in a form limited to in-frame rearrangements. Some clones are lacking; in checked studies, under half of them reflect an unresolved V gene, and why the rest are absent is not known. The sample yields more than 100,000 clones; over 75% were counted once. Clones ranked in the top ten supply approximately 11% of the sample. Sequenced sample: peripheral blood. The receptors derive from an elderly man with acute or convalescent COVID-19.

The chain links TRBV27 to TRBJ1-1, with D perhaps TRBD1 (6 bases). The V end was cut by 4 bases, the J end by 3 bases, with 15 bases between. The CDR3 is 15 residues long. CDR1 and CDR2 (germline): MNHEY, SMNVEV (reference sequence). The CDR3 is CASSSLDAGDTEAFF. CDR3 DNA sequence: TGTGCCAGCAGTTCTCTGGACGCAGGGGACACTGAAGCTTTCTTT.

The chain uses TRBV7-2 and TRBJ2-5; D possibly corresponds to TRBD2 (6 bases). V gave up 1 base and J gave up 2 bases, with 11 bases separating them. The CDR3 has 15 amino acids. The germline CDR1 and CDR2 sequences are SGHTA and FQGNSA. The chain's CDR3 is CASSLVLARQETQYF. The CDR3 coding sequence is TGTGCCAGCAGCTTAGTACTAGCTAGGCAAGAGACCCAGTACTTC.

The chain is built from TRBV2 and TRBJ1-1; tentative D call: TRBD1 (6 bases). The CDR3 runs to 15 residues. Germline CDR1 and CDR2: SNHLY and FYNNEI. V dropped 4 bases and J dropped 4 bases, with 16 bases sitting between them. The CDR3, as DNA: TGTGCCAGCAGTGGAACAGGGTTGTGGGGCACTGAAGCTTTCTTT. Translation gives CASSGTGLWGTEAFF.

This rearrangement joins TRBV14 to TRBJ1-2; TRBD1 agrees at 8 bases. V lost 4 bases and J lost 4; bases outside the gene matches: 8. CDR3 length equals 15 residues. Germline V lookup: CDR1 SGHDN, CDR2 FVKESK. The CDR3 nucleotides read TGTGCCAGCAGCCTCCGGACAGGGTGGAGCTATGGCTACACCTTC. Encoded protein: CASSLRTGWSYGYTF.

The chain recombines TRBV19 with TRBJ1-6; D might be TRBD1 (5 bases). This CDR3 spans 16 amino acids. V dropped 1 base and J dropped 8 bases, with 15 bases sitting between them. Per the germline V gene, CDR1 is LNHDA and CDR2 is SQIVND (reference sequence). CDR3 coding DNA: TGTGCCAGTAGTATAGTTTTGGGCATAGGGGATTCACCCCTCCACTTT. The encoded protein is CASSIVLGIGDSPLHF. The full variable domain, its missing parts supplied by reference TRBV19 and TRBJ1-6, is DGGITQSPKYLFRKEGQNVTLSCEQNLNHDAMYWYRQDPGQGLRLIYYSQIVNDFQKGDIAEGYSVSREKKESFPLTVTSAQKNPTAFYLCASSIVLGIGDSPLHFGNGTRLTVT.

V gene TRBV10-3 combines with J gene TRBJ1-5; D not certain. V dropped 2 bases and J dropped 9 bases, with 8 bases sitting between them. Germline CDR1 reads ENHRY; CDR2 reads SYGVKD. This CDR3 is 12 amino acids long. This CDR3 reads CAISEVNGPQHF. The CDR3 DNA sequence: TGTGCCATCAGTGAGGTCAACGGGCCCCAGCATTTT.

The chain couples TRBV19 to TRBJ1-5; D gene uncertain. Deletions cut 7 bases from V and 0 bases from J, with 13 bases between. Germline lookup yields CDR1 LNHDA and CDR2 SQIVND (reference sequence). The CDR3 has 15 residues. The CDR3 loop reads CASIPVHNSNQPQHF. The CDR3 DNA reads TGTGCCAGTATCCCCGTGCACAATAGCAATCAGCCCCAGCATTTT.

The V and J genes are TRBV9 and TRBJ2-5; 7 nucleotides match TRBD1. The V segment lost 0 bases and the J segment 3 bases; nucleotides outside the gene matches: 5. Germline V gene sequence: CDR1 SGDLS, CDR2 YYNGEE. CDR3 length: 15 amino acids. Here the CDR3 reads CASSVVTGAEETQYF. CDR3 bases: TGTGCCAGCAGCGTAGTAACAGGGGCCGAAGAGACCCAGTACTTC.

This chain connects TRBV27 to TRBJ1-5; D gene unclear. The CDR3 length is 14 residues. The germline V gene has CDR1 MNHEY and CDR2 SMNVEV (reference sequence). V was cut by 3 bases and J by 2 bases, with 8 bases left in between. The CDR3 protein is CASSLRVGNQPQHF. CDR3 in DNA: TGTGCCAGCAGTTTGCGGGTAGGCAATCAGCCCCAGCATTTT.

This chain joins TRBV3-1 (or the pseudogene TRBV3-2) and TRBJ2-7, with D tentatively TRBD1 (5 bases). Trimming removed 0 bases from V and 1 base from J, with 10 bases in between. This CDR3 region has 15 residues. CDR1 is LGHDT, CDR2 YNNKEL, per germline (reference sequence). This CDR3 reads CASSQESRASYEQYF. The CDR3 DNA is TGTGCCAGCAGCCAAGAGAGCAGGGCTTCCTACGAGCAGTACTTC.

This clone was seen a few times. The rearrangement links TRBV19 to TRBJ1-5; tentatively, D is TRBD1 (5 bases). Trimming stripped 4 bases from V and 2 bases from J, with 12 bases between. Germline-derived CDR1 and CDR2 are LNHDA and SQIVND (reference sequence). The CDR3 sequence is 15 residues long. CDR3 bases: TGTGCCAGTAGTAGGGGGGGGTTTGGCAATCAGCCCCAGCATTTT. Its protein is CASSRGGFGNQPQHF.

The CDR3 coding sequence is TGTGCCAGCTCATTACAGGGGGCTGACACTGAAGCTTTCTTT. Its protein product is CASSLQGADTEAFF. The chain employs TRBV18 and TRBJ1-1; 9 bases agree with TRBD1. With V trimmed by 5 bases and J by 3 bases, 4 bases remained unmatched. Germline V lookup: CDR1 KGHSH, CDR2 LQKENI. The CDR3 consists of 14 residues.

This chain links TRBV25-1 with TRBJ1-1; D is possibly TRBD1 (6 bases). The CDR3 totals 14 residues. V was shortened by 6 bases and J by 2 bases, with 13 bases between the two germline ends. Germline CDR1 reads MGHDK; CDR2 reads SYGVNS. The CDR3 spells CASRPHGGNTEAFF. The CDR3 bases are TGTGCCAGCAGACCCCATGGGGGCAACACTGAAGCTTTCTTT.

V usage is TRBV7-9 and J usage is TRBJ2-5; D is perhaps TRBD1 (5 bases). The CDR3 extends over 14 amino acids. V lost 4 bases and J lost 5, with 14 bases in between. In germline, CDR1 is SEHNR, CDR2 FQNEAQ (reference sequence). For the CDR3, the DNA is TGTGCCAGCAGCTATCATCAGGGTGGGGAGACCCAGTACTTC. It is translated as CASSYHQGGETQYF.

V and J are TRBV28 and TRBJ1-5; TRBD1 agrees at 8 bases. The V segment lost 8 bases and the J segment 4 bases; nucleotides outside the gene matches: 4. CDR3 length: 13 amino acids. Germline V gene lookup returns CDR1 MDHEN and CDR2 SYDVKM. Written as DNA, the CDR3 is TGTGCCAGCCTACAGGGGGGGAATCAGCCCCAGCATTTT. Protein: CASLQGGNQPQHF.

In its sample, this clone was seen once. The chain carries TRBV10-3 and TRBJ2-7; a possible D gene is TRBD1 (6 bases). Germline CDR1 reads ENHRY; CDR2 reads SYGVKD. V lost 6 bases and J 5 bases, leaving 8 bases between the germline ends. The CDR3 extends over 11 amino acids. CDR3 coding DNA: TGTGCCATCAGACGGACAGACGAGCAGTACTTC. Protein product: CAIRRTDEQYF.

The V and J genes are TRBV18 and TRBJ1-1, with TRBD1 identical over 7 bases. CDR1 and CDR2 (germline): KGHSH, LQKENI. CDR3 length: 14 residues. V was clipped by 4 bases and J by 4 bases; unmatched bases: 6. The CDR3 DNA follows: TGTGCCAGCTCACGCACAGGGGACGGCACTGAAGCTTTCTTT. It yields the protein CASSRTGDGTEAFF.